This TCR beta chain comes out of a study of cytomegalovirus exposure and HLA in healthy donors. This clone was seen only a few times. Its target is unknown. Overall study results and limits: Most TCR sequences proved rare, with some public TCRs found in many donors. The authors later found most CMV-associated TCR beta chains appeared HLA-restricted.

PCR used 60 Vbeta primers and 13 Jbeta primers. TCRdb's table, derived via immunoSEQ multiplex PCR, lists solely in-frame clones and lacks some. The data hold about 110,000 clones, with around 77% observed a single time. The donors comprised healthy bone marrow donors. CDR3 size: 15 residues. Unmatched junction bases numbered 8, after V lost 6 bases and J lost 8 bases. In germline, CDR1 is SGHRS, CDR2 YFSETQ. The chain is built from TRBV5-1 and TRBJ2-2, with 12 bases matching TRBD1. The source of this sequence is a woman in her twenties or thirties in good health and CMV-seropositive. Sequencing was performed on PBMCs. The CDR3 here is CASTRDRGPPGELFF. For the CDR3, the DNA is TGCGCCAGCACCCGGGACAGGGGGCCCCCGGGGGAGCTGTTTTTT.